This T cell receptor (beta chain) was sequenced in a study of blood T cell repertoires in COVID-19. Across the study: Sample material is recorded as cDNA or gDNA derived from T cells, B-cell-depleted T cells, or PBMCs.

How the authors handled the data: It was from reference gene primer amplification that nucleated cell counts were estimated. Here immunoSEQ multiplex PCR was the method, and the copy in TCRdb shows in-frame clones only, minus some. V, J and clone size are taken as reported in that table, and D and trimming were inferred from the DNA itself. The sample shows about 190,000 clones, approximately 86% of them seen only once. J gave up 6 bases and V 5 bases, and 6 bases lay outside the gene matches. The germline gives CDR1 MDHEN, CDR2 SYDVKM. CDR3 size: 15 residues. This receptor was taken from a man under 40 with acute or convalescent COVID-19. The rearrangement joins TRBV28 to TRBJ1-4; 10 positions agree with TRBD1. Sequenced: peripheral blood. The CDR3 reads CASSRRGQGYEKLFF. CDR3 nucleotides: TGTGCCAGCAGTCGCAGGGGACAGGGGTATGAAAAACTGTTTTTT.